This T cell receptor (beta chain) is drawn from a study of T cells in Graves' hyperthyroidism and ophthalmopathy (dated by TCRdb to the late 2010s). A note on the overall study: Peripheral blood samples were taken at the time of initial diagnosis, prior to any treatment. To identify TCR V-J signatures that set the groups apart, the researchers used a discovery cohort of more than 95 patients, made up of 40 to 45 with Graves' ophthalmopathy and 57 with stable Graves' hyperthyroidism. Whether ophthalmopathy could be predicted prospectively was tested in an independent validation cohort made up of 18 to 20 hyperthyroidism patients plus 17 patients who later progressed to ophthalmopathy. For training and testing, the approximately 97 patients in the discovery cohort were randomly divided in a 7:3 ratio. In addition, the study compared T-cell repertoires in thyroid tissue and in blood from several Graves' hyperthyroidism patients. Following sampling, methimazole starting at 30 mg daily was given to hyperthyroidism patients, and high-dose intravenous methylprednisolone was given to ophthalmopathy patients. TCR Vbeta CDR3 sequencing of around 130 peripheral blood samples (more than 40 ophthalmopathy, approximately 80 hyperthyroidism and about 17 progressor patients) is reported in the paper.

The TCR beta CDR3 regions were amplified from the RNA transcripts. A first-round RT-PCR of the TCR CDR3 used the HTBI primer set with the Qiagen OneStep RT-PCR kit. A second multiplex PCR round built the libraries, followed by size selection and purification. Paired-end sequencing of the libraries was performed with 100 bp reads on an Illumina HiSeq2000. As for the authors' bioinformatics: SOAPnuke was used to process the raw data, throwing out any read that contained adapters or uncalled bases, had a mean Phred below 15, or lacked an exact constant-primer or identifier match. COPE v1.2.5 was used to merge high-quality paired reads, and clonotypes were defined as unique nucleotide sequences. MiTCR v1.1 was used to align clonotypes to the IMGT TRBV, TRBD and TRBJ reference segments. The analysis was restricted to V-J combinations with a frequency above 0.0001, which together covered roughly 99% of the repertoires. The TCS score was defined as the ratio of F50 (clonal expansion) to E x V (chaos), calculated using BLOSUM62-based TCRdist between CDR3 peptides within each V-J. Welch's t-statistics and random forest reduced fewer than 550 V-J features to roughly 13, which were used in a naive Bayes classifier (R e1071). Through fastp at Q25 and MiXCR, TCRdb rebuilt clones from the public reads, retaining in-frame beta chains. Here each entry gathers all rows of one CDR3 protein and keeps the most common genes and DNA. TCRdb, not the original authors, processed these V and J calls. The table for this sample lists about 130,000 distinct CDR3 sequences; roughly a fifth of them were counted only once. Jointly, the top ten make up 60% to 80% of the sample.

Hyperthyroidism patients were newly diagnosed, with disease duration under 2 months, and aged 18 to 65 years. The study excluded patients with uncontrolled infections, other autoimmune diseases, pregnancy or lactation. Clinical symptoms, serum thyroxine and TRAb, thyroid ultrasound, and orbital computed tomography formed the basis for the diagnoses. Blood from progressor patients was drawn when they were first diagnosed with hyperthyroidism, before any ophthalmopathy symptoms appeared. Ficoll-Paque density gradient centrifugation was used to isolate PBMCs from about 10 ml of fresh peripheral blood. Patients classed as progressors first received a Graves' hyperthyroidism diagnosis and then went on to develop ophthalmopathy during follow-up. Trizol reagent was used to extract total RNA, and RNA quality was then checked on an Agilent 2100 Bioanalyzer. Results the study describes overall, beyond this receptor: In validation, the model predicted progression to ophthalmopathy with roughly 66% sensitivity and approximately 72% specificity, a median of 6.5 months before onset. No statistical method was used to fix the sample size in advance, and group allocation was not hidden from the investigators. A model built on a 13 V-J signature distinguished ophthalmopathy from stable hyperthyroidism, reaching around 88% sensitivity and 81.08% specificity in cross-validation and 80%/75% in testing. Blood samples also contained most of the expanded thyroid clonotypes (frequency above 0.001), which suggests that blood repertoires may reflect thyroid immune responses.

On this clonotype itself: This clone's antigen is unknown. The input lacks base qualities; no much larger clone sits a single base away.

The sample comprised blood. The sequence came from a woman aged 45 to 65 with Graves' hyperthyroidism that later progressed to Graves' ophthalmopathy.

The DNA reads as follows: TGTGCCAGCAGCTTGGGGCAGGGAGACTTCTACGAGCAGTACTTC. This is translated as CASSLGQGDFYEQYF. This receptor chain uses TRBV5-8 and TRBJ2-7; the D call could be TRBD1 or TRBD2, with each sharing 5 bases. Including cysteine and phenylalanine, the CDR3 has 15 amino acids. Of the read, only the CDR3 DNA is kept; its 45 bases are in frame from base 1. The germline V gene specifies SGHTS as CDR1 and YDEGEE as CDR2. V lost 0 bases and J lost 3 bases; the stretch between them is 13 bases long.